This TCR beta chain derives from a study of cytomegalovirus exposure and HLA in healthy donors. The wider study: Most genotyped donors, 65% to 85% of 300 to 400, had Caucasian-associated genetic ancestry.

13 Jbeta primers and 60 Vbeta primers were used for the PCR. Profiling relied on immunoSEQ multiplex PCR, and the TCRdb table lists in-frame clones only, not all of them. The sample shows roughly 130,000 clones, more than 70% of them seen only once. CDR1 and CDR2 from the germline V gene are MNHNS and SASEGT. The CDR3 totals 17 residues. V gave up 3 bases and J gave up 0 bases, with 12 bases separating them. What was sequenced was PBMCs. The chain has TRBV6-1 and TRBJ1-6, with D unresolved. The clonotype comes from a human donor in good health. The CDR3 sequence is CASSDYVRSSYNSPLHF. DNA of the CDR3: TGTGCCAGCAGTGACTACGTCCGGAGCTCCTATAATTCACCCCTCCACTTT.